This entry describes one TCR beta chain. Antigen specificity is unknown. A few pembrolizumab responders had their TCRs sequenced. Losses at the gene ends were 5 bases for V and 4 bases for J; bases not matched to a gene: 10. Germline V gives CDR1 SGHTA, CDR2 FQGTGA. This CDR3 has 16 amino acids. The entry originates in a study of PD-1 blockade in mismatch repair-deficient tumors. Overall study findings and caveats: Tumor-resident clones, often absent from pretreatment blood, expanded after pembrolizumab and then contracted.

Sequencing was performed with immunoSEQ multiplex PCR; in TCRdb, only in-frame clones are kept and a portion is missing. The table lists roughly 120,000 clones, approximately 80% of them singletons, with 4.5% to 5.5% in the top ten. The clonotype comes from an adult with mismatch repair-deficient cancer. The genes are TRBV7-3 and TRBJ2-1; TRBD2 matches 8 bases. Specimen: peripheral blood, collected more than 58 weeks after starting pembrolizumab. This CDR3 is CASSPTGTRGYNEQFF. The CDR3 DNA is TGTGCCAGCAGCCCCACCGGGACTAGGGGGTACAATGAGCAGTTCTTC.